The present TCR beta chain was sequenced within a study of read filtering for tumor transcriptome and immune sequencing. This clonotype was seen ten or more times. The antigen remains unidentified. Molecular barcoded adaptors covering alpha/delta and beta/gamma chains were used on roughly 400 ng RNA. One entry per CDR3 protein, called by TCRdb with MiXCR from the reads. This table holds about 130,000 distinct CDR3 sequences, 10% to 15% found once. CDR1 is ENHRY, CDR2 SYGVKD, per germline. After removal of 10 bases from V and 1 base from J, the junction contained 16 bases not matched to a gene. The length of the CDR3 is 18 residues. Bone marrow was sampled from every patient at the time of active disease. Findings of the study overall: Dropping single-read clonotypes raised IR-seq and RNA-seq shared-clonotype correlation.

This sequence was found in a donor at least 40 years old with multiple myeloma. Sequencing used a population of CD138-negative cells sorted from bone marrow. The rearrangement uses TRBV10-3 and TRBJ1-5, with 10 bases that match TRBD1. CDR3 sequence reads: CATGVSGQGIESNQPQHF. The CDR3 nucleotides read TGTGCCACCGGGGTGTCGGGACAGGGGATTGAAAGCAATCAGCCCCAGCATTTT.